The rows below give T cell receptor beta chains drawn from one sample of a study of cytomegalovirus exposure and HLA in healthy donors. TCRdb keeps only in-frame clones here, not all; method: immunoSEQ multiplex PCR. This sample has about 130,000 clones, with around 63% found just once. Sequenced material: PBMCs. These TCRs come from a human donor in good health. Both conserved end residues are part of each CDR3.

TRBV4-3,CASSQDLGGSREQYF
TRBV2,CASSGPTDRQDYEQCF
TRBV6-5,CASSYGRGAVEQYF
TRBV5-1,CASGTSGTYNEQFF
TRBV27,CASSSDLRGGENQPQHF
TRBV4-1,CASRGTSGRNEQFF
TRBV5-1,CASSLTSGTYEQYF
TRBV6-5,CASRRVRQDTQYF
TRBV5-6,CASSLVGEETQYF
TRBV11-2,CASSLSQNQPQHF
TRBV6-5,CASSYRRGDTQYF
TRBV6-6,CASSAPLRVTDTQYF
TRBV6-5,CASSSRGNQPQHF
TRBV2,CASSERASISTDTQYF
TRBV7-2,CASSSRSGTSPYNEQFF
TRBV28,CASSLYRASDTQYF
TRBV2,CASTILAGAYEQYF
TRBV27,CASSFSPQGGEQYF
TRBV15,CATSRDVSGDTQYF
TRBV2,CASSEQGNTGELFF
TRBV27,CASSRTRTSSYEQYF
TRBV29-1,CSVAGGLLSYDEQYF
TRBV2,CASRRYGELFF
TRBV5-1,CASSGTGGVEDTQYF
TRBV4-2,CASSQGTSGMNTGELFF
TRBV5-1,CASSLDSHTGELFF
TRBV7-3,CASSRRGGSSHNEQFF
TRBV12-5,CASGSGASVNTDTQYF
TRBV15,CATGGETRGTGELFF
TRBV5-1,CASSLLMGGETDTQYF
TRBV19,CASSIGEVSTDTQYF
TRBV7-2,CASSSGSLKNIQYF
TRBV28,CASSLTSGNQAGELFF
TRBV19,CASRKTSAYRAYEQYF
TRBV18,CASSPGDRDPYGYTF
TRBV6-4,CASSDHKGLAGGPPTDTQYF
TRBV27,CASSTYSSGRAAQYF
TRBV6-5,CASSYSRVSEAFF
TRBV6-5,CASSYGTSAYEQYF
TRBV6-1,CASSEALGGTRGYTF
TRBV2,CASSEALLQERGDGVDTQYF
TRBV5-4,CASSLATGSFYEQYF
TRBV5-1,CASSLGTSGAYEQYF
TRBV5-5,CASSLMPDYGYTF
TRBV7-2,CASSLAGTSGSTDTQYF
TRBV10-1,CASSEGTDGTEAFF
TRBV6-5,CASSYHVAGGPPEQYF
TRBV5-4,CASSPDRGSNQPQHF
TRBV18,CASSPFPGETGEQYF
TRBV5-5,CASSLADTQYF
TRBV28,CASSPRGLGGNTIYF
TRBV5-6,CASSRRGFDNEQFF
TRBV28,CASSFYGRGGVFNEQFF